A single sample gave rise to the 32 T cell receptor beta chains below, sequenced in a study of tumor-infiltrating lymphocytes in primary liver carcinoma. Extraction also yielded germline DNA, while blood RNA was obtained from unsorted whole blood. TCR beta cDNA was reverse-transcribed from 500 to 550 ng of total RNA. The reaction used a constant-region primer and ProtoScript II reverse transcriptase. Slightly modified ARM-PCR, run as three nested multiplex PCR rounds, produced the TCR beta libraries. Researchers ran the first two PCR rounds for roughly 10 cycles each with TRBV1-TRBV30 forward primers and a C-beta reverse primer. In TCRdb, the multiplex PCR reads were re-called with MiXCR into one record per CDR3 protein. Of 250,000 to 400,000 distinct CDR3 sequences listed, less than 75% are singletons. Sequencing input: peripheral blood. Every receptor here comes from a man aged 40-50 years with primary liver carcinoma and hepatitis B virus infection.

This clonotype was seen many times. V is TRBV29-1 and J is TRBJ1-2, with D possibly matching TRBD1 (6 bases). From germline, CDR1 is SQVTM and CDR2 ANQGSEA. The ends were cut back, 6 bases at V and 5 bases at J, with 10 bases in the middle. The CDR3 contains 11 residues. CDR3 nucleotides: TGCAGCGTGGGGGCAGAATATGGCTACACCTTC. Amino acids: CSVGAEYGYTF.

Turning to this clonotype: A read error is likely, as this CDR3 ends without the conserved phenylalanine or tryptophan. The CDR3 sequence: CASSPGGTQLYEQYL. CDR3 nucleotides: TGTGCCAGCAGTCCCGGGGGGACTCAACTTTACGAGCAGTACCTC. The chain joins TRBV28 to TRBJ2-7, with TRBD2 matching over 7 bases. Germline CDR1 and CDR2: MDHEN and SYDVKM. With V trimmed by 5 bases and J by 4 bases, 11 bases remained unmatched. The CDR3 length is 15 residues.

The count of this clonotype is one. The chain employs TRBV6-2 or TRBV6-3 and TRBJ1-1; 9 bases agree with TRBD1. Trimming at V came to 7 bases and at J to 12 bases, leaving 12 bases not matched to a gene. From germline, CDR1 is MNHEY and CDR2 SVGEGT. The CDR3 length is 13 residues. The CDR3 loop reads CASNNWDRVRTFF. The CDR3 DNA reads TGTGCCAGCAACAATTGGGACAGGGTCCGAACTTTCTTT.

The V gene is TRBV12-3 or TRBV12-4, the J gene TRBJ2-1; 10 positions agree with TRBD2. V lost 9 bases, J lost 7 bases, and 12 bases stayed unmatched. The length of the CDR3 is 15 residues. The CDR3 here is CARSPLAGVGNEQFF. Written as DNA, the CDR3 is TGTGCCAGAAGTCCCCTAGCGGGAGTGGGAAATGAGCAGTTCTTC.

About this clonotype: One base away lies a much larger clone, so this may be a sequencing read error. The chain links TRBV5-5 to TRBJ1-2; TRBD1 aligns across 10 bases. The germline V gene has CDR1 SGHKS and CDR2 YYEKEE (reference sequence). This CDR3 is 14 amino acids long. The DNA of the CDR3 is TGTGCCAGCAGCTTGACCGGGACAGGGGATGGCTACGCCTTC. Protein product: CASSLTGTGDGYAF.

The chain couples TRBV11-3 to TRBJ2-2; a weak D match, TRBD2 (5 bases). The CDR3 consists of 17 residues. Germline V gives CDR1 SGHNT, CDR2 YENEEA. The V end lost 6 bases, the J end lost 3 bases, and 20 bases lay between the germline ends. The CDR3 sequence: CASSLSWEAVDTGELFF. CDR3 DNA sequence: TGTGCCAGCAGTCTGAGCTGGGAAGCGGTGGACACCGGGGAGCTGTTTTTT.

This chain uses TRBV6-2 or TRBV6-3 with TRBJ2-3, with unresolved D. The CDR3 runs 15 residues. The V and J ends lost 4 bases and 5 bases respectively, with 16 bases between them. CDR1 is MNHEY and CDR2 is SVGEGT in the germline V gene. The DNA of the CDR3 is TGTGCCAGCAGTTCACACGAGGACGTCATAGATACGCAGTATTTT. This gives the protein CASSSHEDVIDTQYF.

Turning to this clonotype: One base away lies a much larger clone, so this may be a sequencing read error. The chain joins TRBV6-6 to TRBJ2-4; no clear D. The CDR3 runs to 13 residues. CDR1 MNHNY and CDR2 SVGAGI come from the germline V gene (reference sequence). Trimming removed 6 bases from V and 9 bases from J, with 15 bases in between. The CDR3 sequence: CASRSLIETIQYF. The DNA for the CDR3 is TGTGCCAGCAGAAGTCTCATAGAAACCATTCAGTACTTC.

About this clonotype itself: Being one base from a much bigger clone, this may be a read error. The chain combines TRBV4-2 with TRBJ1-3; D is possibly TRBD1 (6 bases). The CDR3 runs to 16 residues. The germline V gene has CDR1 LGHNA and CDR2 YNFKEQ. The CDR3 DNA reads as TGTGCCAGCAGCCAAGTATCGACAGGCTCTGGAAACACCACATATTTT. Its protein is CASSQVSTGSGNTTYF.

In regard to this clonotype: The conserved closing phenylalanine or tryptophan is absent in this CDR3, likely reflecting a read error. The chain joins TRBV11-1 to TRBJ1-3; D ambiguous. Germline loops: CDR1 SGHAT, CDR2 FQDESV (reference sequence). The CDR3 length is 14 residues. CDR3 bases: TGTGCCAGCAACTTATGGCGGAATGGAAACACCATATATTAT. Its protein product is CASNLWRNGNTIYY.

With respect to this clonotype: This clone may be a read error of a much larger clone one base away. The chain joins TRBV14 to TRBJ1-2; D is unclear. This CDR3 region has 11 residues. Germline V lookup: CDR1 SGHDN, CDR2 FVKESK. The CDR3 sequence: CTSSQEDDYTF. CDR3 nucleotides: TGTACCAGCAGCCAAGAAGATGACTACACCTTC.

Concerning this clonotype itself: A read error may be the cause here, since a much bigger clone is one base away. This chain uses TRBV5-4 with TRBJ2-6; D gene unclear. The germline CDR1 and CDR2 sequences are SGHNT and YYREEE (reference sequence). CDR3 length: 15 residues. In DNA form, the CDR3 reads TGTGCCAACAGCTTCGATCGCTCTGGGGCCAACGTCCTGACTTTC. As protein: CANSFDRSGANVLTF.

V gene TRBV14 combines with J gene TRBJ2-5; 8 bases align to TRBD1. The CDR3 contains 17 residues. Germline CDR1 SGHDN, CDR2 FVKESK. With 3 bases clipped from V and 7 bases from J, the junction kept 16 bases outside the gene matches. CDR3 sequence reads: CASSHRISGTGRMTQYF. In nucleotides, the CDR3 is TGTGCCAGCAGCCACCGTATTTCCGGGACAGGTAGAATGACCCAGTACTTC.

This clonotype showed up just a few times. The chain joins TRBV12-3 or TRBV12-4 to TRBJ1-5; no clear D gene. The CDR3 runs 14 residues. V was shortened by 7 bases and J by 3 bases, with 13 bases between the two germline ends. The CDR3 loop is CASTPGYDNQPQHF. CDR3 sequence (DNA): TGTGCCAGCACCCCAGGTTATGACAATCAGCCCCAGCATTTT.

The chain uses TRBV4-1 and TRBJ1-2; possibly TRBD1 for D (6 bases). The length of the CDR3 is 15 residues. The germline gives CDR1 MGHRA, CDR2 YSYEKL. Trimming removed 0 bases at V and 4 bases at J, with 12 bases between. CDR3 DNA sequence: TGCGCCAGCAGCCAAGAGGGCGGGGGCTCCTATGGCTACACCTTC. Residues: CASSQEGGGSYGYTF.

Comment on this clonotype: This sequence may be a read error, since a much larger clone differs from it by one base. This chain's CDR3 is CSVRASKNILYF. CDR3 coding DNA: TGCAGCGTTAGGGCCAGCAAAAACATTCTGTACTTC. The chain recombines TRBV29-1 with TRBJ2-4; D uncertain. Per the germline V gene, CDR1 is SQVTM and CDR2 is ANQGSEA. This CDR3 comprises 12 residues.

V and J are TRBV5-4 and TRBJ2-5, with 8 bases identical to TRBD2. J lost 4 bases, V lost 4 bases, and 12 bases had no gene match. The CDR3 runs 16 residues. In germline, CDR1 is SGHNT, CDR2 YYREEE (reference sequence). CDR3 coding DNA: TGTGCCAGCAGCACCGGGACTAGTGGCGCTCTAGAGACCCAGTACTTC. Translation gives CASSTGTSGALETQYF.

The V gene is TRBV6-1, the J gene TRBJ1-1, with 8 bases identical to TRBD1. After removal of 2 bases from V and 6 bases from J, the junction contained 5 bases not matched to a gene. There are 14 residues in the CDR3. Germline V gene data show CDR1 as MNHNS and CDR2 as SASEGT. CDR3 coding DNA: TGTGCCAGCAGTGAAAGGGACAGGTCCCCTGAAGCTTTCTTT. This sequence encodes CASSERDRSPEAFF.

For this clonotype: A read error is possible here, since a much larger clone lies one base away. CDR3 loop: CASSRSGTEGDTQYF. CDR3 nucleotide sequence: TGTGCCAGCAGCCGCAGCGGGACCGAGGGAGATACGCAGTATTTT. The chain has TRBV6-2 or TRBV6-3 and TRBJ2-3, with 7 bases fitting TRBD2. This CDR3 contains 15 residues. Germline V CDR1 and CDR2: MNHEY, SVGEGT. The junction had 11 bases not matched to a gene; V was cut back by 6 bases and J by 5 bases.

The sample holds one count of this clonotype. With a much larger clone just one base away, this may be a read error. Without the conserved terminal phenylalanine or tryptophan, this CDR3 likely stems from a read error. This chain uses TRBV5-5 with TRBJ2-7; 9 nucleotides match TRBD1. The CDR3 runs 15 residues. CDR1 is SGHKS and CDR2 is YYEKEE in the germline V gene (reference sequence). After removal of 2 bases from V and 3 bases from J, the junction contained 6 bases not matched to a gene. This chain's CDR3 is CASSFGPGQGYEQYL. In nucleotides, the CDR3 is TGTGCCAGCAGCTTCGGCCCGGGACAGGGCTACGAGCAGTACCTC.

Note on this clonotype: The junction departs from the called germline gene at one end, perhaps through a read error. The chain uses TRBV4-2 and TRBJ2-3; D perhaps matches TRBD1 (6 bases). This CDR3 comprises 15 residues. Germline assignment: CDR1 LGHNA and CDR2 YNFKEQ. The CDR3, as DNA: TGTGACAGCAGCCGAGGGGGTAGCCGCACAGATACGCAGTATTTT. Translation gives CDSSRGGSRTDTQYF.

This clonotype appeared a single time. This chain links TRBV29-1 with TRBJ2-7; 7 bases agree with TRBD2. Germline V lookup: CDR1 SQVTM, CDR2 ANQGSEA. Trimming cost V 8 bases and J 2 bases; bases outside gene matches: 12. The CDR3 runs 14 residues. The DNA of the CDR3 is TGCAGCACCCTGGCGGGAGTCCCCCCCTACGAGCAGTACTTC. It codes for CSTLAGVPPYEQYF.

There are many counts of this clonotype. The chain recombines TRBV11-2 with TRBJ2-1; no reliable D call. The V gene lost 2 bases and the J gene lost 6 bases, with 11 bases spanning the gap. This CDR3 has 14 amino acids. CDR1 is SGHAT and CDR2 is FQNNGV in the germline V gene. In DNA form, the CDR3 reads TGTGCCAGCAGCTTATCCCAGACGAGCAATGAGCAGTTCTTC. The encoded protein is CASSLSQTSNEQFF.

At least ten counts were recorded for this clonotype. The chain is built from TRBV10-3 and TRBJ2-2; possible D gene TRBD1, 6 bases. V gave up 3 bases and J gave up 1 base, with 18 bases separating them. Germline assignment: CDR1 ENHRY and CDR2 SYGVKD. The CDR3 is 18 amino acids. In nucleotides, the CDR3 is TGTGCCATCAGTGATGAAATTGTGTTGACAGGGAACACCGGGGAGCTGTTTTTT. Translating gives CAISDEIVLTGNTGELFF.

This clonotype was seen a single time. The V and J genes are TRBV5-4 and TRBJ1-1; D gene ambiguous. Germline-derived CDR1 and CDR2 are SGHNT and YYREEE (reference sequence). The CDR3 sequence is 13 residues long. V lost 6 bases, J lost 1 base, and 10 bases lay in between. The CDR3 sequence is CASNVDTNTEAFF. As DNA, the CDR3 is TGTGCCAGCAACGTAGACACGAACACTGAAGCTTTCTTT.

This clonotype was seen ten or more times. CDR3 sequence reads: CASSKSGGTQYF. The CDR3 DNA follows: TGTGCCAGCAGCAAATCCGGAGGGACCCAGTACTTC. The V call is TRBV12-3 or TRBV12-4, the J call TRBJ2-5; TRBD2 is a possible D gene (5 bases). This CDR3 spans 12 amino acids. Trimming cost V 6 bases and J 7 bases, with 12 bases left between them.

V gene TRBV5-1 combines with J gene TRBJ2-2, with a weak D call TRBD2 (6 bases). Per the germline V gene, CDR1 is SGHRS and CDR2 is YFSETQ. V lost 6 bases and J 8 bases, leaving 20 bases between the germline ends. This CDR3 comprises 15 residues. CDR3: CASTIRTGVGGELFF. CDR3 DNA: TGCGCCAGCACAATCCGGACGGGGGTAGGAGGGGAGCTGTTTTTT.

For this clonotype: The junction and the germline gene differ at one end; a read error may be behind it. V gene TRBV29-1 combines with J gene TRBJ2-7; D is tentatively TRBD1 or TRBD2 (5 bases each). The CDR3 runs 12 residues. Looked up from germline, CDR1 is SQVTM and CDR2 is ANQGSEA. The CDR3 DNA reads TGCAGCATGTCCCCAGGGAGCTACGAGCAATACTTC. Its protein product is CSMSPGSYEQYF.

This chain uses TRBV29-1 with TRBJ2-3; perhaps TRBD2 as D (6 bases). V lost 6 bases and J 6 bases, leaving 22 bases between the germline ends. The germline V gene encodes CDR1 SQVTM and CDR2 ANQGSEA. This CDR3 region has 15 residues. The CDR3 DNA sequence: TGCAGCGTAGCTAGACTACCGGGAGAGACGGATACGCAGTATTTT. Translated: CSVARLPGETDTQYF.

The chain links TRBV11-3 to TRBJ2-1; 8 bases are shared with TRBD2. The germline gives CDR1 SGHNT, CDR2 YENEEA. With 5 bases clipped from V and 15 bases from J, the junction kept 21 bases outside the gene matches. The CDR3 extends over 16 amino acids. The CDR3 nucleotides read TGTGCCAGCAGCCTTCAAGCGGGAGCCTACTACAATGAGTGGTTCTTC. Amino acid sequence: CASSLQAGAYYNEWFF.

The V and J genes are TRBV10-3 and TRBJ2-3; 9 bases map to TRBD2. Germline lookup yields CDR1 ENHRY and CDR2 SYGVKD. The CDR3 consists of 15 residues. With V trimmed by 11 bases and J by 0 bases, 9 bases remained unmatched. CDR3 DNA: TGTGCCGTCTTAGCGGGAGTGAAAAGCACAGATACGCAGTATTTT. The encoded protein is CAVLAGVKSTDTQYF.

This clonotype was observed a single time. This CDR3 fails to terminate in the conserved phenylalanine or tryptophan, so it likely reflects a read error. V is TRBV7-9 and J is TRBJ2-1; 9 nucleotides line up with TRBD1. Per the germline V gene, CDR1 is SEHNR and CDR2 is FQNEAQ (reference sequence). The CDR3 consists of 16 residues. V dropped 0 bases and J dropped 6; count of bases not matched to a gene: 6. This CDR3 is CASSLAGWTGANEQFV. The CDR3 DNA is TGTGCCAGCAGCTTAGCAGGTTGGACAGGGGCCAATGAGCAGTTCGTC.